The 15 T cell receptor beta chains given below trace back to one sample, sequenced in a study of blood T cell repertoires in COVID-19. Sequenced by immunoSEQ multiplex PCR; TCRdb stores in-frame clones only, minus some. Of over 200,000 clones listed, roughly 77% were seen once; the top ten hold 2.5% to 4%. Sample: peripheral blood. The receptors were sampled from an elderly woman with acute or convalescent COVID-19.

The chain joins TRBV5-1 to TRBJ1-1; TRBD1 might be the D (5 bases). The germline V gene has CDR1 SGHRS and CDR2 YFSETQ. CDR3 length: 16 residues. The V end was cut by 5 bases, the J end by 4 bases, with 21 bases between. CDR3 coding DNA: TGCGCCAGCAGTTCAGGGTTATCGGACCGGAGCACTGAAGCTTTCTTT. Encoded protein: CASSSGLSDRSTEAFF.

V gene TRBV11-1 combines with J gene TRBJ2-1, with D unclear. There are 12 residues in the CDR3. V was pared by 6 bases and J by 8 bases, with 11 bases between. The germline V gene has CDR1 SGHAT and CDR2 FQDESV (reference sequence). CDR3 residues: CASRPLGDEQFF. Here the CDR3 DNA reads TGTGCCAGCAGACCCCTAGGCGATGAGCAGTTCTTC.

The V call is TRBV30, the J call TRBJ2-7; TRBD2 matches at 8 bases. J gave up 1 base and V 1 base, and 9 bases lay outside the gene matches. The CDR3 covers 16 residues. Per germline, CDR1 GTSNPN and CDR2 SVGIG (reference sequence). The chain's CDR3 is CAWSGRGGRGSYEQYF. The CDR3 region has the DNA TGTGCCTGGAGTGGACGGGGGGGCAGGGGATCCTACGAGCAGTACTTC.

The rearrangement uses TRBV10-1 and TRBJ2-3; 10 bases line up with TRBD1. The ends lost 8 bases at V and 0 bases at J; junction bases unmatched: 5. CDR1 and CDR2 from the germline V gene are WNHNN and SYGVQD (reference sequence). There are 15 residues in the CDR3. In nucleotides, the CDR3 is TGCGCCAGCTGGGACAGGGGTCTGAGCACAGATACGCAGTATTTT. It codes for CASWDRGLSTDTQYF.

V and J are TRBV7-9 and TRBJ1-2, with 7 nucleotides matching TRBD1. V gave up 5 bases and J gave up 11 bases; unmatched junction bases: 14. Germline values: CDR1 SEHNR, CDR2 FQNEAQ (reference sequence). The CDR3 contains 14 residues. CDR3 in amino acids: CASSPAGQVIGYTF. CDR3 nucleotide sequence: TGTGCCAGCAGCCCCGCCGGACAGGTGATTGGGTACACCTTC.

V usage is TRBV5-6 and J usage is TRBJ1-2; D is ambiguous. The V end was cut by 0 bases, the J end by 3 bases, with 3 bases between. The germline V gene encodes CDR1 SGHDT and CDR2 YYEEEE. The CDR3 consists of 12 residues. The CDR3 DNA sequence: TGTGCCAGCAGCTTGGCAGACTATGGCTACACCTTC. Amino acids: CASSLADYGYTF.

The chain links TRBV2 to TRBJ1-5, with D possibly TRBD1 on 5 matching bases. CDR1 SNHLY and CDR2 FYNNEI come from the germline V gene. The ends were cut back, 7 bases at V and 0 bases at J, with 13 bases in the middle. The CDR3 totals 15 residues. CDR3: CASKSGTYSNQPQHF. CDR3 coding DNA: TGTGCCAGCAAAAGCGGGACCTATAGCAATCAGCCCCAGCATTTT.

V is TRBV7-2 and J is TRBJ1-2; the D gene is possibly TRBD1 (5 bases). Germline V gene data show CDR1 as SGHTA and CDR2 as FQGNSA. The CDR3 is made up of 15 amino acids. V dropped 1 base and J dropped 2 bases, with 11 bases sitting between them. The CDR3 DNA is TGTGCCAGCAGCTTAGGTGCAGGGAAGAACTATGGCTACACCTTC. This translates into CASSLGAGKNYGYTF. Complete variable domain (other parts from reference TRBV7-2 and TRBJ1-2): GAGVSQSPSNKVTEKGKDVELRCDPISGHTALYWYRQSLGQGLEFLIYFQGNSAPDKSGLPSDRFSAERTGGSVSTLTIQRTQQEDSAVYLCASSLGAGKNYGYTFGSGTRLTVV.

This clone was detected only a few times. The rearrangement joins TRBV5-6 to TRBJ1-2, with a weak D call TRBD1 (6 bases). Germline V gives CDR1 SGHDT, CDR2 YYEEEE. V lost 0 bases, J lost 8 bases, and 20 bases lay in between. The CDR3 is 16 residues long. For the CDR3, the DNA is TGTGCCAGCAGCTTGGAATCCGGGACACGGGTGTGGGGCTACACCTTC. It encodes CASSLESGTRVWGYTF.

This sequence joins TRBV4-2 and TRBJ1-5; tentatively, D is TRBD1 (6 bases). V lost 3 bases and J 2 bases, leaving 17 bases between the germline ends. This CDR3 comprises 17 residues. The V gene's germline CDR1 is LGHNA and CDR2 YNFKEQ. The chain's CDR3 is CASSHGGTQNGNQPQHF. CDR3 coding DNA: TGTGCCAGCAGCCACGGTGGGACACAAAATGGCAATCAGCCCCAGCATTTT.

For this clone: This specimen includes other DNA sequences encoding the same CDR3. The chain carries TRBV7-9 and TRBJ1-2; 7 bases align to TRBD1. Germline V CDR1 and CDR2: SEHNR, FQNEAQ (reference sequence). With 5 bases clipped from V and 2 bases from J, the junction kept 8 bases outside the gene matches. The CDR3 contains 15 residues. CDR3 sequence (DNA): TGTGCCAGCAGCCGTGCCGGGACAGCAAACTATGGCTACACCTTC. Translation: CASSRAGTANYGYTF.

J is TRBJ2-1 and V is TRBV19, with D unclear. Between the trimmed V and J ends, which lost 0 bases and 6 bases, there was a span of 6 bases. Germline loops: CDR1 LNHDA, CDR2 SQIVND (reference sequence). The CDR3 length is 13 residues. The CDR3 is CASSIDYRNEQFF. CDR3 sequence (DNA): TGTGCCAGTAGTATAGACTATCGCAATGAGCAGTTCTTC.

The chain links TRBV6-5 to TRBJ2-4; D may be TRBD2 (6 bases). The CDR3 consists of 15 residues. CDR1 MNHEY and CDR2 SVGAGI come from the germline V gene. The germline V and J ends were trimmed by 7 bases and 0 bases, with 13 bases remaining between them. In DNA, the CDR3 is TGTGCCAGCACCGAGGGAGGCTTAGCCAAAAACATTCAGTACTTC. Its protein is CASTEGGLAKNIQYF.

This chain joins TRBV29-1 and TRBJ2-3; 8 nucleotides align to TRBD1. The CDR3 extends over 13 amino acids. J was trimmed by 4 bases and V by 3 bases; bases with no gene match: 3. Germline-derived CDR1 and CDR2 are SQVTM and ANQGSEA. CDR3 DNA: TGCAGCGTTGATGGGACAGGTTCAGATACGCAGTATTTT. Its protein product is CSVDGTGSDTQYF.

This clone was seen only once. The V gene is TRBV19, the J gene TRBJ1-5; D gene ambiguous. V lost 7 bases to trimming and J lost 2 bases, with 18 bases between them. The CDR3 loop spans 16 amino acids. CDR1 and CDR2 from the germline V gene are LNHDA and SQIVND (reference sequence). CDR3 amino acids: CASTRGASRGNQPQHF. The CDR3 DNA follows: TGTGCCAGTACCCGGGGTGCATCTAGGGGCAATCAGCCCCAGCATTTT.